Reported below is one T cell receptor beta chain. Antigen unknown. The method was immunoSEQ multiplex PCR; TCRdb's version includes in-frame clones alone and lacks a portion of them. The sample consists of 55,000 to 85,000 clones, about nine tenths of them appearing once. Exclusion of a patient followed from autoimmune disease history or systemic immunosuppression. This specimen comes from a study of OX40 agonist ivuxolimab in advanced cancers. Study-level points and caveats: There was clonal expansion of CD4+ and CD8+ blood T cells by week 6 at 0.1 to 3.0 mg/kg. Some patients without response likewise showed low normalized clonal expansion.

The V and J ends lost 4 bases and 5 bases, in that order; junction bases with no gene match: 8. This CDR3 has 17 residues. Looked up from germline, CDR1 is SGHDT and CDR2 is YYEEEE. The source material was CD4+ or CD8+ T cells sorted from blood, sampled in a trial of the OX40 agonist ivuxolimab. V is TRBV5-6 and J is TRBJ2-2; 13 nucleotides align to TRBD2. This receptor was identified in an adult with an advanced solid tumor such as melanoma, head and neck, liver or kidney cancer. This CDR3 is CASSKLAGGRSTGELFF. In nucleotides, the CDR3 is TGTGCCAGCAGCAAACTAGCGGGGGGGCGAAGTACCGGGGAGCTGTTTTTT.